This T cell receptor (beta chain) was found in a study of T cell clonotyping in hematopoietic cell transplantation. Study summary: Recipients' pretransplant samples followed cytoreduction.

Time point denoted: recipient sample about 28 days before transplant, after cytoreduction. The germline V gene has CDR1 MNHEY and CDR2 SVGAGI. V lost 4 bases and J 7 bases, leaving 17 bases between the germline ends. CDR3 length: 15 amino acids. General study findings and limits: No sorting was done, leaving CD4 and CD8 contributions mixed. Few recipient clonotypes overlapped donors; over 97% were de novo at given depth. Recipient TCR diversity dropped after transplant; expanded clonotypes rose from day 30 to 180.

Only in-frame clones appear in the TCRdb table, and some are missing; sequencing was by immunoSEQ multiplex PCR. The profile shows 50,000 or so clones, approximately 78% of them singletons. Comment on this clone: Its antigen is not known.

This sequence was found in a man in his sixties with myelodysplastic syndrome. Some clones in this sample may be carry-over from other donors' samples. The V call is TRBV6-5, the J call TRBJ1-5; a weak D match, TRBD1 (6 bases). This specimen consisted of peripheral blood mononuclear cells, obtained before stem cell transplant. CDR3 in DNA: TGTGCCAGCAGTTCGACTACAGGGCTAGGACAGCCCCAGCATTTT. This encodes CASSSTTGLGQPQHF.